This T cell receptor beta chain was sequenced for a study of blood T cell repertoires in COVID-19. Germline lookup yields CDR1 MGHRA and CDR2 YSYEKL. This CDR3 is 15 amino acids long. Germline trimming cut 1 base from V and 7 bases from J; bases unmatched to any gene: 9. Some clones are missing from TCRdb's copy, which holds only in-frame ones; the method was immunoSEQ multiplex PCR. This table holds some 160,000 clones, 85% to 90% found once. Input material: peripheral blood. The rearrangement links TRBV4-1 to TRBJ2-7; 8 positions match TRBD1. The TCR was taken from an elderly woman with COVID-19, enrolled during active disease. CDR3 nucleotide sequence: TGCGCCAGCAGCCAAGTCTCCAGGGGGCTAGGAGAGCAGTACTTC. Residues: CASSQVSRGLGEQYF.